Sequencing of this T cell receptor (beta chain) was carried out in a study of radiotherapy plus CTLA-4 blockade in lung cancer. Study details: Objective response was observed in about 19% of patients, and disease control in 31%.

The protocol was immunoSEQ multiplex PCR, while the TCRdb copy is restricted to in-frame clones and leaves out a portion. The sample carries roughly 59,000 clones, 70% to 80% recorded once. Lung cancer patients with chemo-refractory metastatic non-small-cell disease were given focal radiation plus CTLA-4 blockade with ipilimumab. Study conclusions and caveats: Researchers report tumor-derived TCR clones expanding in blood after radiotherapy plus ipilimumab. Best predicting response, reportedly, were early blood T cell clone dynamics, with interferon-beta.

As concerns this clone: The antigen is not known.

V gave up 0 bases and J gave up 6 bases; unmatched junction bases: 8. CDR3 length: 15 residues. Germline CDR1 WNHNN, CDR2 SYGVQD (reference sequence). This clonotype was sampled from a human donor with non-small cell lung cancer whose response to radiotherapy plus ipilimumab could not be evaluated. The chain uses TRBV10-1 and TRBJ2-7, with TRBD2 identical over 7 bases. This specimen was peripheral blood, taken from a patient treated with radiotherapy plus ipilimumab. The DNA for the CDR3 is TGCGCCAGCAGTGAGTCGGGCGGACTAGTGGCCGAGCAGTACTTC. Translated: CASSESGGLVAEQYF.